These T cell receptor beta chains were read from a single sample in a study of identical twins. TCRdb passed the 5' RACE reads through MiXCR, listing each CDR3 protein once. Of about 730,000 distinct CDR3 sequences in the sample, roughly 20% are singletons; the top ten hold roughly 4.3%. This sample also belongs to another study, concerning T cells expressing NK-cell markers.

Specimen: PBMCs. The receptors derive from a woman aged 18-35 years in good health. Both conserved end residues are part of each CDR3. The D gene is left open where the match is weak. Clone size appears in some rows only: once, few, many, or a class for an expanded clone.

d_gene: -
j_gene: TRBJ2-1
v_gene: TRBV29-1
abundance: many
CDR3aa: CSTGSGSNEQFF
CDR3nt: TGCAGTACAGGGTCGGGGAGCAATGAGCAGTTCTTC

d_gene: TRBD2
j_gene: TRBJ2-1
v_gene: TRBV3-1
abundance: -
CDR3aa: CASSQASGGAHEQFF
CDR3nt: TGTGCCAGCAGCCAAGCGAGCGGGGGGGCTCATGAGCAGTTCTTC

d_gene: -
j_gene: TRBJ1-1
v_gene: TRBV29-1
abundance: few
CDR3aa: CSVLGGNTEAFF
CDR3nt: TGCAGCGTTCTCGGGGGGAACACTGAAGCTTTCTTT

d_gene: -
j_gene: TRBJ2-3
v_gene: TRBV6-1
abundance: many
CDR3aa: CASSEPIQGGYTQYF
CDR3nt: TGTGCCAGCAGTGAACCGATTCAGGGAGGATATACGCAGTATTTT

d_gene: -
j_gene: TRBJ2-1
v_gene: TRBV29-1
abundance: few
CDR3aa: CSARTPAYLDEQFF
CDR3nt: TGCAGCGCCCGAACCCCGGCGTACTTAGATGAGCAGTTCTTC

d_gene: TRBD2
j_gene: TRBJ2-3
v_gene: TRBV10-3
abundance: few
CDR3aa: CAISPLEREASTDTQYF
CDR3nt: TGTGCCATCAGTCCTCTTGAGCGGGAAGCAAGCACAGATACGCAGTATTTT

d_gene: TRBD1
j_gene: TRBJ2-4
v_gene: TRBV29-1
abundance: -
CDR3aa: CSVGTGLAKNIQYF
CDR3nt: TGCAGCGTTGGGACAGGTCTAGCCAAAAACATTCAGTACTTC

d_gene: TRBD2
j_gene: TRBJ2-3
v_gene: TRBV20-1
abundance: once
CDR3aa: CSRSVAGAYTHYF
CDR3nt: TGCAGCAGATCTGTAGCGGGGGCATATACGCATTATTTT

d_gene: -
j_gene: TRBJ1-1
v_gene: TRBV5-1
abundance: -
CDR3aa: CASSQDRGRSEAFF
CDR3nt: TGCGCCAGCAGTCAAGACCGAGGACGTAGTGAAGCTTTCTTT

d_gene: -
j_gene: TRBJ2-1
v_gene: TRBV18
abundance: few
CDR3aa: CASSPTRNYNEQFF
CDR3nt: TGTGCCAGCTCACCTACCAGAAATTACAATGAGCAGTTCTTC

d_gene: TRBD2
j_gene: TRBJ2-1
v_gene: TRBV20-1
abundance: few
CDR3aa: CSARLAGYNEQFF
CDR3nt: TGCAGTGCTAGACTAGCGGGTTACAATGAGCAGTTCTTC

d_gene: -
j_gene: TRBJ2-3
v_gene: TRBV12-3/TRBV12-4
abundance: few
CDR3aa: CASRRESTDTQYF
CDR3nt: TGTGCCAGCAGGAGGGAGAGTACAGATACGCAGTATTTT

d_gene: -
j_gene: TRBJ2-5
v_gene: TRBV18
abundance: -
CDR3aa: CASSQGPTQETQYF
CDR3nt: TGTGCCAGCTCACAAGGACCGACACAAGAGACCCAGTACTTC

d_gene: TRBD2
j_gene: TRBJ2-1
v_gene: TRBV20-1
abundance: few
CDR3aa: CSARDLTSGTIYNEQFF
CDR3nt: TGCAGTGCTAGAGATCTGACTAGCGGGACCATCTACAATGAGCAGTTCTTC

d_gene: -
j_gene: TRBJ1-2
v_gene: TRBV14
abundance: many
CDR3aa: CASSQANSYGYTF
CDR3nt: TGTGCCAGCAGCCAAGCCAACAGCTATGGCTACACCTTC

d_gene: -
j_gene: TRBJ2-2
v_gene: TRBV10-2
abundance: few
CDR3aa: CASLDGGLPGELFF
CDR3nt: TGCGCCAGCCTAGACGGGGGGCTCCCCGGGGAGCTGTTTTTT

d_gene: TRBD1
j_gene: TRBJ2-3
v_gene: TRBV5-6
abundance: many
CDR3aa: CASSFNIGQGLHADTQYF
CDR3nt: TGTGCCAGCAGCTTTAACATTGGACAGGGACTTCACGCAGATACGCAGTATTTT

d_gene: -
j_gene: TRBJ2-4
v_gene: TRBV20-1
abundance: -
CDR3aa: CSARGRDKNIQYF
CDR3nt: TGCAGTGCTAGAGGGCGAGATAAAAACATTCAGTACTTC

d_gene: -
j_gene: TRBJ1-1
v_gene: TRBV11-2
abundance: -
CDR3aa: CASSYRPTEAFF
CDR3nt: TGTGCCAGCAGCTACCGTCCCACTGAAGCTTTCTTT

d_gene: -
j_gene: TRBJ2-3
v_gene: TRBV12-3/TRBV12-4
abundance: -
CDR3aa: CASSFVGGPDTQYF
CDR3nt: TGTGCCAGCAGTTTTGTCGGGGGCCCAGATACGCAGTATTTT

d_gene: -
j_gene: TRBJ2-7
v_gene: TRBV20-1
abundance: once
CDR3aa: CSLVRGLEQYF
CDR3nt: TGCAGCCTAGTTAGGGGCCTCGAGCAGTACTTC

d_gene: -
j_gene: TRBJ2-7
v_gene: TRBV13
abundance: -
CDR3aa: CASSLESAEQYF
CDR3nt: TGTGCCAGCAGCTTAGAGTCCGCCGAGCAGTACTTC

d_gene: -
j_gene: TRBJ1-2
v_gene: TRBV7-8
abundance: -
CDR3aa: CASSLVETDYGYTF
CDR3nt: TGTGCCAGCAGCTTGGTCGAGACGGACTATGGCTACACCTTC

d_gene: -
j_gene: TRBJ1-1
v_gene: TRBV20-1
abundance: -
CDR3aa: CSARPDRNTEAFF
CDR3nt: TGCAGTGCTAGACCGGACCGCAACACTGAAGCTTTCTTT

d_gene: -
j_gene: TRBJ2-3
v_gene: TRBV5-1
abundance: many
CDR3aa: CASSHRASTDTQYF
CDR3nt: TGCGCCAGCAGCCACAGGGCTAGCACAGATACGCAGTATTTT

d_gene: TRBD2
j_gene: TRBJ2-5
v_gene: TRBV20-1
abundance: -
CDR3aa: CSARDLSGGSGAQYF
CDR3nt: TGCAGTGCTAGAGATCTTAGCGGGGGGAGCGGGGCCCAGTACTTC

d_gene: TRBD1
j_gene: TRBJ2-1
v_gene: TRBV15
abundance: -
CDR3aa: CATSRGASDRERYNEQFF
CDR3nt: TGTGCCACCAGCAGAGGTGCGTCGGACAGGGAGCGGTACAATGAGCAGTTCTTC

d_gene: -
j_gene: TRBJ2-1
v_gene: TRBV6-5
abundance: -
CDR3aa: CASSYSGAGHEQFF
CDR3nt: TGTGCCAGCAGTTACTCGGGGGCTGGGCATGAGCAGTTCTTC

d_gene: TRBD1
j_gene: TRBJ1-1
v_gene: TRBV20-1
abundance: -
CDR3aa: CSAGRGRTEAFF
CDR3nt: TGCAGTGCGGGCAGGGGGCGCACTGAAGCTTTCTTT

d_gene: TRBD2
j_gene: TRBJ2-1
v_gene: TRBV15
abundance: few
CDR3aa: CATSRGREAGYNEQFF
CDR3nt: TGTGCCACCAGCAGAGGCCGAGAAGCGGGGTACAATGAGCAGTTCTTC

d_gene: -
j_gene: TRBJ2-5
v_gene: TRBV5-1
abundance: few
CDR3aa: CASREDGARGWETQYF
CDR3nt: TGCGCCAGCAGAGAGGACGGGGCTCGAGGTTGGGAGACCCAGTACTTC

d_gene: -
j_gene: TRBJ2-3
v_gene: TRBV20-1
abundance: few
CDR3aa: CSARDKEAWSTDTQYF
CDR3nt: TGCAGTGCTAGGGATAAGGAGGCATGGAGTACAGATACGCAGTATTTT

d_gene: -
j_gene: TRBJ2-2
v_gene: TRBV6-2/TRBV6-3
abundance: -
CDR3aa: CASSPPAGQTGELFF
CDR3nt: TGTGCCAGCAGCCCCCCGGCGGGACAAACCGGGGAGCTGTTTTTT

d_gene: TRBD1
j_gene: TRBJ1-5
v_gene: TRBV12-3/TRBV12-4
abundance: -
CDR3aa: CASSSTRDRARSYSNQPQHF
CDR3nt: TGTGCCAGCAGTTCGACCCGGGACAGGGCCCGATCCTATAGCAATCAGCCCCAGCATTTT

d_gene: TRBD1
j_gene: TRBJ1-2
v_gene: TRBV5-6
abundance: few
CDR3aa: CASSLNRGLYGYTF
CDR3nt: TGTGCCAGCAGCTTGAACAGGGGACTCTATGGCTACACCTTC

d_gene: -
j_gene: TRBJ2-7
v_gene: TRBV5-6
abundance: few
CDR3aa: CASSLTESSYEQYF
CDR3nt: TGTGCCAGCAGCTTGACGGAGAGCTCCTACGAGCAGTACTTC

d_gene: -
j_gene: TRBJ2-3
v_gene: TRBV5-5
abundance: few
CDR3aa: CASSYKSSSTDTQYF
CDR3nt: TGTGCCAGCTCCTATAAGTCTTCTAGCACAGATACGCAGTATTTT

d_gene: TRBD2
j_gene: TRBJ2-1
v_gene: TRBV7-9
abundance: -
CDR3aa: CASSPLGGRASGEQFF
CDR3nt: TGTGCCAGCAGCCCCCTGGGCGGGAGGGCCTCCGGTGAGCAGTTCTTC

d_gene: -
j_gene: TRBJ1-1
v_gene: TRBV12-3/TRBV12-4
abundance: few
CDR3aa: CASSMTPGNTEAFF
CDR3nt: TGTGCCAGCAGTATGACCCCGGGGAACACTGAAGCTTTCTTT

d_gene: -
j_gene: TRBJ2-7
v_gene: TRBV7-8
abundance: -
CDR3aa: CASSLVYRGYEQYF
CDR3nt: TGTGCCAGCAGCTTGGTATATAGGGGCTACGAGCAGTACTTC

d_gene: TRBD2
j_gene: TRBJ2-3
v_gene: TRBV19
abundance: few
CDR3aa: CASTPGGTSTDTQYF
CDR3nt: TGTGCCAGTACCCCGGGGGGGACTAGCACAGATACGCAGTATTTT

d_gene: -
j_gene: TRBJ2-1
v_gene: TRBV7-7
abundance: few
CDR3aa: CASSMGRGDNNEQFF
CDR3nt: TGTGCTAGCAGTATGGGAAGAGGGGACAACAATGAGCAGTTCTTC

d_gene: -
j_gene: TRBJ2-2
v_gene: TRBV27
abundance: few
CDR3aa: CASSLSGARGTGELFF
CDR3nt: TGTGCCAGCAGTTTATCCGGCGCGCGGGGCACCGGGGAGCTGTTTTTT

d_gene: -
j_gene: TRBJ1-2
v_gene: TRBV14
abundance: many
CDR3aa: CASSQEVDYGYTF
CDR3nt: TGTGCCAGCAGCCAAGAAGTGGACTATGGCTACACCTTC

d_gene: TRBD2
j_gene: TRBJ2-2
v_gene: TRBV20-1
abundance: -
CDR3aa: CSARDRKRGGGGELFF
CDR3nt: TGCAGTGCTAGAGATCGAAAGCGGGGGGGCGGCGGGGAGCTGTTTTTT

d_gene: TRBD1
j_gene: TRBJ2-3
v_gene: TRBV7-8
abundance: few
CDR3aa: CASSSEWSGTGGADTQYF
CDR3nt: TGTGCCAGCAGTTCAGAGTGGAGTGGGACAGGGGGGGCAGATACGCAGTATTTT

d_gene: -
j_gene: TRBJ1-6
v_gene: TRBV6-1
abundance: few
CDR3aa: CASGRESYNSPLHF
CDR3nt: TGTGCCAGCGGCAGGGAGTCCTATAATTCACCCCTCCACTTT

d_gene: TRBD1
j_gene: TRBJ2-3
v_gene: TRBV7-2
abundance: few
CDR3aa: CASSHDRDTDTQYF
CDR3nt: TGTGCCAGCAGCCACGACAGGGACACAGATACGCAGTATTTT

d_gene: -
j_gene: TRBJ2-1
v_gene: TRBV12-3/TRBV12-4
abundance: -
CDR3aa: CASTVGTSTYNEQFF
CDR3nt: TGTGCCAGCACCGTCGGGACTTCTACCTACAATGAGCAGTTCTTC

d_gene: TRBD2
j_gene: TRBJ2-5
v_gene: TRBV7-2
abundance: -
CDR3aa: CASSLFLAGSAETQYF
CDR3nt: TGTGCCAGCAGCTTATTCCTAGCGGGATCGGCGGAGACCCAGTACTTC

d_gene: -
j_gene: TRBJ1-1
v_gene: TRBV5-1
abundance: few
CDR3aa: CASSIRAGTTEAFF
CDR3nt: TGCGCCAGCAGTATTCGGGCAGGGACCACTGAAGCTTTCTTT

d_gene: -
j_gene: TRBJ2-1
v_gene: TRBV13
abundance: -
CDR3aa: CASSLVEEAANEQFF
CDR3nt: TGTGCCAGCAGCTTAGTCGAGGAGGCGGCCAATGAGCAGTTCTTC

d_gene: TRBD2
j_gene: TRBJ2-7
v_gene: TRBV11-1
abundance: -
CDR3aa: CASSQRDPTTSGIGYEQYF
CDR3nt: TGTGCTAGCAGCCAGAGAGATCCGACGACTAGCGGGATAGGCTACGAGCAGTACTTC

d_gene: -
j_gene: TRBJ2-3
v_gene: TRBV29-1
abundance: -
CDR3aa: CSSRRDTDTQYF
CDR3nt: TGCAGCTCGCGGCGGGACACAGATACGCAGTATTTT